This T cell receptor (beta chain) is from a study of CD8+CD57+ T cells in acquired aplastic anemia. Study conclusions and caveats: Overlapping CD8+ CDR3 repertoires of patients and controls contained under 35 shared sequences.

Comment on this clonotype: No antigen is known for it.

TCR beta VDJ and CDR3 profiles were obtained from a genomic DNA template. TCRdb reprocessed the reads via MiXCR and lists one record per CDR3 protein. The repertoire holds just over 400,000 distinct CDR3 sequences, with roughly 64% as singletons. The CDR3 consists of 16 residues. V dropped 5 bases and J dropped 4 bases, with 20 bases sitting between them. The germline V gene has CDR1 SEHNR and CDR2 FQNEAQ (reference sequence). The sequence derives from a human donor in good health, serving as a control. The chain employs TRBV7-9 and TRBJ2-5; D may match TRBD1 or TRBD2 (5 bases each). Sequencing used sorted CD4+, CD8+, or CD8+CD57+ T cells (not recorded which) from PBMCs. CDR3: CASSPSGQGTRETQYF. The CDR3 DNA sequence: TGTGCCAGCAGCCCATCGGGGCAGGGTACTCGAGAGACCCAGTACTTC.